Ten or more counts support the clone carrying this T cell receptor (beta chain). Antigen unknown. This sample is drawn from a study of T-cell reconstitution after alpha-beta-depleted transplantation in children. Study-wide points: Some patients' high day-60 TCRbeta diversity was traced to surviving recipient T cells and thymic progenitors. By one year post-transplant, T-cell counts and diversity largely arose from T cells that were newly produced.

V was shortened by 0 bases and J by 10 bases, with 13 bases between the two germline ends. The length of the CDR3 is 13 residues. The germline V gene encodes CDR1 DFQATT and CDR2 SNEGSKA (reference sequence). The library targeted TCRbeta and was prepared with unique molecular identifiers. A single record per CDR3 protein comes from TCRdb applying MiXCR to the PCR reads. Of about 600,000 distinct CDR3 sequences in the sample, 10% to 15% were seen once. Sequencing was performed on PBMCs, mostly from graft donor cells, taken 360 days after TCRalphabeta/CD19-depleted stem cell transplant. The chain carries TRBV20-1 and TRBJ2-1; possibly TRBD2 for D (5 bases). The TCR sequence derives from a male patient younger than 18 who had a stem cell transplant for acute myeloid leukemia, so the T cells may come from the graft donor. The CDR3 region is CSARDLGGREQFF. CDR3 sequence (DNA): TGCAGTGCTAGAGATCTTGGAGGACGAGAGCAGTTCTTC.